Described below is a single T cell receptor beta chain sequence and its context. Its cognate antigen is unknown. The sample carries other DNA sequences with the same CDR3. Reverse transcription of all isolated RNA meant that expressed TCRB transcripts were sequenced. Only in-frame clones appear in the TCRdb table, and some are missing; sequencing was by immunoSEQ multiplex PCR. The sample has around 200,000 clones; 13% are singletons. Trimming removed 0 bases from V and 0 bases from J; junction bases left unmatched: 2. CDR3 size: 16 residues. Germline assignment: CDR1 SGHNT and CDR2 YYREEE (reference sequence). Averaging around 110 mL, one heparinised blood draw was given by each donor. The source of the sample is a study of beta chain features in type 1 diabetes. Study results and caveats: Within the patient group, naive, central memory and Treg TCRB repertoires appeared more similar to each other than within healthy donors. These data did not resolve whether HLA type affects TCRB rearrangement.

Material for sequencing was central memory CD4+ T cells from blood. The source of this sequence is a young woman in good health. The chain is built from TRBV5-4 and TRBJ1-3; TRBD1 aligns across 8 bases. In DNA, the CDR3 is TGTGCCAGCAGCTTGGCGACAGGGGCCTCTGGAAACACCATATATTTT. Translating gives CASSLATGASGNTIYF.